This is a list of T cell receptor beta chains from one sample in a study of blood T cell repertoires in COVID-19. Assay used: immunoSEQ multiplex PCR; TCRdb lists only in-frame clones, some missing. This table has 200,000 to 300,000 clones, nearly 90% appearing once. Sequencing was carried out using peripheral blood. The receptors stem from a human donor in a cohort sampled during active COVID-19. CDR3s include the opening cysteine and the closing phenylalanine or tryptophan. Fields, in order: V gene, J gene, D gene, CDR3 protein, CDR3 DNA. The D gene is left open where the match is weak.

TRBV5-1,TRBJ1-2,.,CASSIDRTYGYTF,TGCGCCAGCAGCATAGACAGGACCTATGGCTACACCTTC
TRBV6-5,TRBJ1-6,.,CASSYSLGENSPLHF,TGTGCCAGCAGTTACTCGTTAGGGGAAAATTCACCCCTCCACTTT
TRBV5-6,TRBJ1-2,TRBD1,CASSFGTGGTGGYTF,TGTGCCAGCAGCTTCGGGACAGGGGGCACGGGTGGCTACACCTTC
TRBV18,TRBJ2-7,.,CASSPGGQRYEQYF,TGTGCCAGCTCACCGGGGGGACAGCGGTACGAGCAGTACTTC
TRBV6-2/TRBV6-3,TRBJ1-2,.,CASSRPRANGYTF,TGTGCCAGCAGTCGGCCCAGGGCGAATGGCTACACCTTC
TRBV5-1,TRBJ2-7,.,CASSDTYEQYF,TGCGCCAGCAGCGACACCTACGAGCAGTACTTC
TRBV9,TRBJ1-4,.,CASSVGSGGGEKLFF,TGTGCCAGCAGCGTAGGTTCAGGCGGAGGTGAAAAACTGTTTTTT
TRBV20-1,TRBJ2-7,TRBD2,CSASYLAGASYEQYF,TGCAGTGCTAGTTACCTAGCGGGAGCCTCCTACGAGCAGTACTTC
TRBV6-5,TRBJ2-5,.,CASTPNLGQQETQYF,TGTGCCAGCACTCCGAATCTCGGACAACAAGAGACCCAGTACTTC
TRBV4-3,TRBJ2-3,TRBD1,CASSQLTWDRGRTDTQYF,TGCGCCAGCAGCCAACTAACCTGGGACAGGGGGCGCACAGATACGCAGTATTTT